A single sample is the source of the 19 T cell receptor beta chains below, sequenced in a study of blood T cells in healthy people across ages. The second PCR ran 7 to 11 cycles with a sample-barcoded 5' primer and J-beta primers. One entry per CDR3 protein results from TCRdb running MiXCR on the 5' RACE reads. Of about 760,000 distinct CDR3 sequences in the sample, more than 55% were seen once. The sample comprised blood. Every receptor here comes from a man aged 35 to 55 in good health.

This clonotype occurred a few times. The chain is built from TRBV2 and TRBJ2-5; D not resolved. V gave up 6 bases and J gave up 1 base, with 3 bases separating them. Germline values: CDR1 SNHLY, CDR2 FYNNEI. This CDR3 has 11 amino acids. The CDR3 DNA sequence: TGTGCCAGCAGACCCCAAGAGACCCAGTACTTC. Translating gives CASRPQETQYF.

This clonotype was seen a handful of times. The CDR3 here is CASSWTAGETKNIQYF. DNA for the CDR3: TGTGCCAGCAGTTGGACTGCGGGGGAAACAAAAAACATTCAGTACTTC. V is TRBV6-6 and J is TRBJ2-4; 7 bases match TRBD2. The ends lost 4 bases at V and 4 bases at J; junction bases unmatched: 10. The CDR3 totals 16 residues. CDR1 is MNHNY and CDR2 is SVGAGI in the germline V gene (reference sequence).

The chain has TRBV4-2 and TRBJ1-1, with no clear D. Looked up from germline, CDR1 is LGHNA and CDR2 is YNFKEQ. CDR3 length equals 14 residues. Trimming took off 0 bases at V and 5 bases at J, with 10 bases between the two ends. The CDR3 DNA reads TGTGCCAGCAGCCAAGAAAGGGTTTCAACTGAAGCTTTCTTT. Translated, it gives CASSQERVSTEAFF.

CDR3 bases: TGTGCCAGCAGCACAGACAGGGGCAGCGACATTCAGTACTTC. This sequence encodes CASSTDRGSDIQYF. This chain uses TRBV7-2 with TRBJ2-4, with TRBD1 identical over 8 bases. J lost 8 bases, V lost 5 bases, and 8 bases had no gene match. The CDR3 runs to 14 residues. The V gene's germline CDR1 is SGHTA and CDR2 FQGNSA.

In this sample, this clonotype turned up a few times. The V and J genes are TRBV20-1 and TRBJ1-5, with D hard to call. CDR1 is DFQATT and CDR2 is SNEGSKA in the germline V gene (reference sequence). V lost 1 base, J lost 3 bases, and 10 bases lay in between. This CDR3 contains 14 residues. For the CDR3, the DNA is TGCAGTGCTAGAGCGCGAGGAAACAATCAGCCCCAGCATTTT. Translation: CSARARGNNQPQHF.

The gene calls are TRBV28 and TRBJ2-7; 8 positions agree with TRBD1. The germline gives CDR1 MDHEN, CDR2 SYDVKM. Germline trimming cut 5 bases from V and 3 bases from J; bases unmatched to any gene: 6. This CDR3 has 14 amino acids. Here the CDR3 reads CASSPGGAFYEQYF. The DNA for the CDR3 is TGTGCCAGCAGTCCAGGGGGCGCGTTCTACGAGCAGTACTTC.

This chain joins TRBV3-1 and TRBJ2-1, with D possibly TRBD1 on 5 matching bases. The CDR3 totals 14 residues. V was cut by 4 bases and J by 4 bases, with 11 bases left in between. Germline loops: CDR1 LGHDT, CDR2 YNNKEL (reference sequence). CDR3 loop: CASSPVRGYNEQFF. In DNA form, the CDR3 reads TGTGCCAGCAGCCCAGTAAGGGGTTACAATGAGCAGTTCTTC.

The rearrangement joins TRBV7-3 to TRBJ2-5, with 9 nucleotides matching TRBD2. In germline, CDR1 is SGHTA, CDR2 FQGTGA. J lost 0 bases, V lost 2 bases, and 7 bases had no gene match. The CDR3 runs to 17 residues. CDR3 region: CASSLGLAGSNQETQYF. CDR3 bases: TGTGCCAGCAGCTTAGGGCTAGCGGGGTCCAACCAAGAGACCCAGTACTTC.

This chain links TRBV5-1 with TRBJ2-3, with D perhaps TRBD1 or TRBD2 (6 bases each). This CDR3 has 15 amino acids. Germline CDR1 and CDR2: SGHRS and YFSETQ. The V and J ends lost 0 bases and 4 bases respectively, with 12 bases between them. The CDR3 protein is CASSLEGGVSDTQYF. The CDR3 DNA sequence: TGCGCCAGCAGCTTGGAGGGGGGCGTCTCAGATACGCAGTATTTT.

On this clonotype: The junction differs from germline at one of its ends, possibly a read error. The J gene is TRBJ2-7, the V gene TRBV4-2; the match to TRBD2 covers 9 bases. This CDR3 has 17 amino acids. Germline CDR1 is LGHNA and CDR2 is YNFKEQ. The CDR3 sequence: CASSQNPRISGSYGQYF. In nucleotides, the CDR3 is TGTGCCAGCAGCCAAAACCCTCGAATTAGCGGGAGTTACGGGCAGTACTTC.

The chain is built from TRBV29-1 and TRBJ2-5; D unclear. The germline V and J ends were trimmed by 4 bases and 0 bases, with 6 bases remaining between them. The CDR3 runs 12 residues. Germline V gene data show CDR1 as SQVTM and CDR2 as ANQGSEA. The CDR3 here is CSVGLYQETQYF. The CDR3 DNA is TGCAGCGTTGGACTGTACCAAGAGACCCAGTACTTC. The full variable domain, its missing parts supplied by reference TRBV29-1 and TRBJ2-5, is SAVISQKPSRDICQRGTSLTIQCQVDSQVTMMFWYRQQPGQSLTLIATANQGSEATYESGFVIDKFPISRPNLTFSTLTVSNMSPEDSSIYLCSVGLYQETQYFGPGTRLLVL.

This clonotype was recorded at least ten times. V is TRBV14 and J is TRBJ1-1; the D is unclear. The germline V and J ends were trimmed by 0 bases and 8 bases, with 10 bases remaining between them. Germline values: CDR1 SGHDN, CDR2 FVKESK. The CDR3 extends over 13 amino acids. In nucleotides, the CDR3 is TGTGCCAGCAGCCAAGACAGGAACAGAGAAGCTTTCTTT. Amino acids: CASSQDRNREAFF.

This chain uses TRBV29-1 with TRBJ2-5, with 10 positions matching TRBD2. The germline V gene has CDR1 SQVTM and CDR2 ANQGSEA. V trimming: 6 bases; J trimming: 11 bases; junction bases outside the gene matches: 12. CDR3 length: 13 amino acids. The CDR3 DNA follows: TGCAGCGTCGTCGGGACTAGCGTGGGGGAGCAGTACTTC. Encoded protein: CSVVGTSVGEQYF.

The rearrangement uses TRBV24-1 and TRBJ2-5; 7 bases fit TRBD1. Germline values: CDR1 KGHDR, CDR2 SFDVKD. V dropped 3 bases and J dropped 5; count of bases not matched to a gene: 14. CDR3 length: 17 amino acids. The CDR3 protein is CATSDLRQGDIWETQYF. In DNA, the CDR3 is TGTGCCACCAGTGATCTTAGACAGGGAGATATTTGGGAGACCCAGTACTTC.

This sequence joins TRBV28 and TRBJ2-4; D is undetermined. The closer fit of TRBJ2-7 to the DNA end suggests the J call may be wrong. From germline, CDR1 is MDHEN and CDR2 SYDVKM. This CDR3 is built from 12 residues. The CDR3 loop is CASSLAVYEQYF. CDR3 nucleotides: TGTGCCAGCAGTTTAGCCGTCTACGAGCAGTACTTC.

V gene TRBV13 combines with J gene TRBJ2-1; possible D gene TRBD1, 6 bases. CDR1 PRHDT and CDR2 FYEKMQ come from the germline V gene (reference sequence). V was pared by 2 bases and J by 2 bases, with 13 bases between. The CDR3 totals 16 residues. The CDR3 DNA reads as TGTGCCAGCAGCTTACTGACAGGCCTTGCCTACAATGAGCAGTTCTTC. It encodes CASSLLTGLAYNEQFF.

V is TRBV20-1 and J is TRBJ1-4, with 8 bases lining up with TRBD1. V was pared by 0 bases and J by 5 bases, with 11 bases of the junction left unmatched. Germline V gene sequence: CDR1 DFQATT, CDR2 SNEGSKA (reference sequence). The CDR3 spans 17 residues. Here the CDR3 DNA reads TGCAGTGCTAGAGATCCTGCAGGGGGCCGCCAGAATGAAAAACTGTTTTTT. Translated: CSARDPAGGRQNEKLFF.

The rearrangement links TRBV7-9 to TRBJ2-5; D is ambiguous. The germline gives CDR1 SEHNR, CDR2 FQNEAQ (reference sequence). V gave up 1 base and J gave up 10 bases, with 10 bases separating them. This CDR3 has 12 residues. As DNA, the CDR3 is TGTGCCAGCAGCTTAGGGAGCAGCCACCAGTACTTC. Its translation: CASSLGSSHQYF.

The chain uses TRBV29-1 and TRBJ2-7, with 9 bases fitting TRBD1. With V trimmed by 6 bases and J by 1 base, 7 bases remained unmatched. The germline gives CDR1 SQVTM, CDR2 ANQGSEA. The length of the CDR3 is 14 residues. CDR3 region: CSVGGGTGSYEQYF. The CDR3 DNA reads TGCAGCGTGGGGGGGGGGACAGGGTCCTACGAGCAGTACTTC.